One and the same sample provided the 9 T cell receptor beta chains below, sequenced in a study of early T cells in non-severe SARS-CoV-2 infection. From the 5' RACE reads, TCRdb called clonotypes with MiXCR, one entry per CDR3 protein. The sample lists about 92,000 distinct CDR3 sequences; around 17% were seen once. Sequenced sample: whole blood. All receptors come from an adult who was a healthcare worker with PCR-confirmed SARS-CoV-2 infection or an uninfected control (not recorded which).

The chain recombines TRBV7-9 with TRBJ2-7, with a tentative D call TRBD2 (5 bases). The germline V gene has CDR1 SEHNR and CDR2 FQNEAQ (reference sequence). The CDR3 consists of 12 residues. The V gene lost 5 bases and the J gene lost 4 bases, with 9 bases spanning the gap. The CDR3 spells CASSPSGYEQYF. CDR3 DNA sequence: TGTGCCAGCAGCCCCTCGGGGTACGAGCAGTACTTC.

This clonotype was found many times. The gene calls are TRBV5-5 and TRBJ2-1; possible D gene TRBD1, 6 bases. Trimming shortened V by 2 bases and J by 2 bases, and 8 bases separated the two germline ends. Germline CDR1 SGHKS, CDR2 YYEKEE (reference sequence). The CDR3 has 14 residues. The CDR3 loop reads CASSFGTPYNEQFF. The CDR3 region has the DNA TGTGCCAGCAGCTTCGGGACACCCTACAATGAGCAGTTCTTC.

The V gene is TRBV18, the J gene TRBJ2-1; D is ambiguous. The germline V and J ends were trimmed by 0 bases and 6 bases, with 3 bases remaining between them. The CDR3 covers 12 residues. The germline V gene encodes CDR1 KGHSH and CDR2 LQKENI. This CDR3 reads CASSPPRNEQFF. CDR3 sequence (DNA): TGTGCCAGCTCACCACCTCGCAATGAGCAGTTCTTC. Complete variable domain (other parts from reference TRBV18 and TRBJ2-1): NAGVMQNPRHLVRRRGQEARLRCSPMKGHSHVYWYRQLPEEGLKFMVYLQKENIIDESGMPKERFSAEFPKEGPSILRIQQVVRGDSAAYFCASSPPRNEQFFGPGTRLTVL.

This clonotype was recorded many times. The chain couples TRBV10-2 to TRBJ2-3; TRBD1 aligns across 7 bases. The J segment lost 3 bases and the V segment lost 7 bases, leaving 10 bases of the junction unmatched. Germline V gene data show CDR1 as WSHSY and CDR2 as SAAADI. CDR3 length: 15 residues. The CDR3 DNA sequence: TGCGCCAGCACCTTTACAGGGGTGGGGACAGATACGCAGTATTTT. Its translation: CASTFTGVGTDTQYF.

V usage is TRBV28 and J usage is TRBJ2-7; D is unclear. Germline-derived CDR1 and CDR2 are MDHEN and SYDVKM. The CDR3 is 13 residues long. Trimming took off 3 bases at V and 4 bases at J, with 10 bases between the two ends. The CDR3: CASSFQEEYEQYF. The CDR3 region has the DNA TGTGCCAGCAGTTTTCAAGAGGAATACGAGCAGTACTTC.

V gene TRBV7-2 combines with J gene TRBJ2-7; 7 bases agree with TRBD1. CDR1 and CDR2 from the germline V gene are SGHTA and FQGNSA. The CDR3 covers 15 residues. Losses at the gene ends were 3 bases for V and 3 bases for J; bases not matched to a gene: 8. CDR3 in amino acids: CASSFLVGGIYEQYF. CDR3 DNA sequence: TGTGCCAGCAGCTTCTTAGTAGGGGGCATCTACGAGCAGTACTTC.

The J gene is TRBJ1-5, the V gene TRBV19, with D possibly TRBD1 on 6 matching bases. Per the germline V gene, CDR1 is LNHDA and CDR2 is SQIVND (reference sequence). The CDR3 spans 12 residues. Between the trimmed V and J ends, which lost 7 bases and 2 bases, there was a span of 6 bases. The CDR3 region is CASTGGNQPQHF. The CDR3 region has the DNA TGTGCCAGTACAGGGGGCAATCAGCCCCAGCATTTT. Full variable domain (rest looked up from reference TRBV19 and TRBJ1-5): DGGITQSPKYLFRKEGQNVTLSCEQNLNHDAMYWYRQDPGQGLRLIYYSQIVNDFQKGDIAEGYSVSREKKESFPLTVTSAQKNPTAFYLCASTGGNQPQHFGDGTRLSIL.

This clonotype occurred many times. The chain has TRBV25-1 and TRBJ1-1; D is unresolved. V was pared by 3 bases and J by 3 bases, with 5 bases between. Germline V gene sequence: CDR1 MGHDK, CDR2 SYGVNS. The CDR3 contains 12 residues. The CDR3 loop is CASSDIDTEAFF. The CDR3 region has the DNA TGTGCCAGCAGTGATATTGACACTGAAGCTTTCTTT.

This clonotype was detected a few times. The chain joins TRBV27 to TRBJ2-1; possibly TRBD2 for D (6 bases). Germline V gives CDR1 MNHEY, CDR2 SMNVEV (reference sequence). CDR3 length equals 14 residues. V was shortened by 6 bases and J by 0 bases, with 9 bases between the two germline ends. The CDR3: CASRDGSSYNEQFF. The DNA of the CDR3 is TGTGCCAGCAGGGACGGGAGCTCCTACAATGAGCAGTTCTTC.